The 18 T cell receptor beta chains presented below share a single source sample, sequenced in a study of T cell repertoires in cytomegalovirus infection. One entry per CDR3 protein, called by TCRdb with MiXCR from the reads. The sample has roughly 570,000 distinct CDR3 sequences; around 40% are singletons. Their antigens remain unidentified. The sequencing here drew on cultured PBMCs, taken from culture after CMV antigen stimulation. The receptor source for this set is a human donor in good health (CMV status not recorded). Some clones in this sample may be carry-over from other donors' samples.

The sample holds a few counts of this clonotype. V gene TRBV27 combines with J gene TRBJ1-1; TRBD1 aligns across 9 bases. The CDR3 sequence is 15 residues long. V trimming: 2 bases; J trimming: 0 bases; junction bases outside the gene matches: 1. CDR1 and CDR2 from the germline V gene are MNHEY and SMNVEV (reference sequence). The chain's CDR3 is CASSLTGGMNTEAFF. In nucleotides, the CDR3 is TGTGCCAGCAGTTTAACAGGGGGCATGAACACTGAAGCTTTCTTT.

V usage is TRBV12-3 or TRBV12-4 and J usage is TRBJ2-6, with 11 bases fitting TRBD2. This CDR3 spans 17 amino acids. Trimming cost V 5 bases and J 0 bases; bases outside gene matches: 3. The CDR3: CASSPGTSGSGANVLTF. Written as DNA, the CDR3 is TGTGCCAGCAGTCCGGGGACTAGCGGCTCTGGGGCCAACGTCCTGACTTTC.

This chain uses TRBV6-8 with TRBJ2-7; maybe TRBD2 (6 bases). Looked up from germline, CDR1 is MNHGY and CDR2 is SAAAGT. The CDR3 extends over 15 amino acids. The V end lost 0 bases, the J end lost 1 base, and 10 bases lay between the germline ends. CDR3 protein: CASSYSRGASYEQYF. The CDR3 DNA sequence: TGTGCCAGCAGTTACTCGCGGGGAGCATCCTACGAGCAGTACTTC.

The chain carries TRBV7-2 and TRBJ2-4; D possibly corresponds to TRBD1 (6 bases). Germline CDR1 reads SGHTA; CDR2 reads FQGNSA. V lost 4 bases to trimming and J lost 4 bases, with 8 bases between them. The CDR3 is 13 residues long. The CDR3 reads CASSSGQKNIQYF. CDR3 coding DNA: TGTGCCAGCAGCTCTGGACAGAAAAACATTCAGTACTTC.

The V gene is TRBV6-5, the J gene TRBJ1-5; possible D gene TRBD1, 5 bases. Trimming removed 6 bases from V and 4 bases from J, with 19 bases in between. Germline V gene lookup returns CDR1 MNHEY and CDR2 SVGAGI. CDR3 size: 16 residues. This CDR3 reads CASSPPGGMGNQPQHF. DNA for the CDR3: TGTGCCAGCAGCCCCCCGGGGGGGATGGGTAATCAGCCCCAGCATTTT.

The chain has TRBV2 and TRBJ2-5; tentative D call: TRBD1 (6 bases). CDR3 length: 13 amino acids. Trimming shortened V by 10 bases and J by 1 base, and 13 bases separated the two germline ends. In germline, CDR1 is SNHLY, CDR2 FYNNEI. CDR3 nucleotides: TGTGCCACCAAGTGGGGGCCCCAAGAGACCCAGTACTTC. As protein: CATKWGPQETQYF.

This chain joins TRBV10-3 and TRBJ2-5; 7 bases map to TRBD1. This CDR3 comprises 12 residues. The junction had 7 bases not matched to a gene; V was cut back by 8 bases and J by 7 bases. Looked up from germline, CDR1 is ENHRY and CDR2 is SYGVKD. CDR3: CAIQGTARTQYF. As DNA, the CDR3 is TGTGCCATCCAAGGGACAGCTCGGACCCAGTACTTC.

This clonotype has ten or more counts. CDR3 sequence: CASSLWGNTEAFF. The CDR3 nucleotides read TGTGCCAGCAGCTTATGGGGGAACACTGAAGCTTTCTTT. J is TRBJ1-1 and V is TRBV7-2, with D unresolved. The V gene lost 2 bases and the J gene lost 1 base, with 5 bases spanning the gap. The CDR3 length is 13 residues. Germline lookup yields CDR1 SGHTA and CDR2 FQGNSA.

V and J are TRBV6-6 and TRBJ1-4; tentative D call: TRBD1 (6 bases). Deletions cut 8 bases from V and 8 bases from J, with 15 bases between. CDR1 is MNHNY and CDR2 is SVGAGI in the germline V gene (reference sequence). The CDR3 contains 13 residues. The CDR3 nucleotides are TGTGCCAGCCTCCGGGACATACGCGAAAAACTGTTTTTT. As protein: CASLRDIREKLFF.

The chain recombines TRBV28 with TRBJ1-1, with TRBD1 matching 7 bases. This CDR3 has 12 amino acids. V dropped 9 bases and J dropped 2; count of bases not matched to a gene: 3. CDR1 is MDHEN and CDR2 is SYDVKM in the germline V gene. The CDR3 coding sequence is TGTGCCAGTGGGACAGTCAACACTGAAGCTTTCTTT. Amino acids: CASGTVNTEAFF.

The chain carries TRBV4-1 and TRBJ2-3; 9 bases are a match to TRBD2. The CDR3 has 15 amino acids. V lost 2 bases and J lost 2; bases outside the gene matches: 2. Germline-derived CDR1 and CDR2 are MGHRA and YSYEKL. The CDR3 region is CASSQIAGATDTQYF. CDR3 DNA sequence: TGCGCCAGCAGCCAAATAGCGGGGGCCACAGATACGCAGTATTTT.

The chain recombines TRBV6-5 with TRBJ1-6, with D hard to call. V lost 5 bases to trimming and J lost 7 bases, with 18 bases between them. The CDR3 length is 16 residues. Germline V gives CDR1 MNHEY, CDR2 SVGAGI. CDR3 nucleotide sequence: TGTGCCAGCAGTCCTGCCATTTTGCCGCTGAATTCACCCCTCCACTTT. Protein: CASSPAILPLNSPLHF.

V gene TRBV12-3 or TRBV12-4 combines with J gene TRBJ2-7; 8 bases line up with TRBD2. This CDR3 has 17 amino acids. Trimming took 3 bases from V and 2 from J; bases not matched to a gene: 12. The CDR3 here is CASSFPRRGGAPYEQYF. In nucleotides, the CDR3 is TGTGCCAGCAGTTTCCCACGACGGGGGGGGGCCCCCTACGAGCAGTACTTC.

This clonotype was found many times. The rearrangement links TRBV7-2 to TRBJ1-5; 8 nucleotides agree with TRBD1. Trimming cost V 5 bases and J 8 bases; bases outside gene matches: 5. The CDR3 contains 13 residues. CDR1 is SGHTA and CDR2 is FQGNSA in the germline V gene. The DNA for the CDR3 is TGTGCCAGCAGCGACGACAGGGGCGAGCCCCAGCATTTT. Its translation is CASSDDRGEPQHF.

CDR3 residues: CATSRSPNPGTDTQYF. CDR3 DNA sequence: TGTGCCACCAGCAGGTCCCCGAACCCAGGCACAGATACGCAGTATTTT. This sequence joins TRBV15 and TRBJ2-3, with D unresolved. CDR1 LNHNV and CDR2 YYDKDF come from the germline V gene (reference sequence). The CDR3 has 16 residues. V was shortened by 3 bases and J by 1 base, with 14 bases between the two germline ends.

The V call is TRBV6-2 or TRBV6-3, the J call TRBJ2-5; 8 positions agree with TRBD2. V lost 6 bases to trimming and J lost 4 bases; unmatched junction nucleotides: 10. The V gene's germline CDR1 is MNHEY and CDR2 SVGEGT. The CDR3 length is 15 residues. CDR3 DNA sequence: TGTGCCAGCAGGCCCTTCGGGAGGGCCATAGAGACCCAGTACTTC. Protein product: CASRPFGRAIETQYF.

The chain has TRBV6-2 or TRBV6-3 and TRBJ2-3; D possibly corresponds to TRBD2 (6 bases). The CDR3 is made up of 16 amino acids. Germline CDR1 is MNHEY and CDR2 is SVGEGT. Trimming cost V 6 bases and J 1 base, with 17 bases left between them. The CDR3 DNA follows: TGTGCCAGCAGCCCGTCCCTTTGGGGGGGCACAGATACGCAGTATTTT. Translated, it gives CASSPSLWGGTDTQYF.

This clonotype showed up just a few times. The J gene is TRBJ1-4, the V gene TRBV7-9; D call uncertain. Germline CDR1 SEHNR, CDR2 FQNEAQ (reference sequence). The CDR3 has 15 amino acids. The V end was cut by 7 bases, the J end by 3 bases, with 15 bases between. For the CDR3, the DNA is TGTGCCAGCACCCCCGGGCGGAGGTCTAATGAAAAACTGTTTTTT. Translation: CASTPGRRSNEKLFF.